Below, one TCR beta chain is given with its context. What it binds is unknown. Sequencing was performed with immunoSEQ multiplex PCR; in TCRdb, only in-frame clones are kept and a portion is missing. The top ten hold roughly 1.4% of the sample, which has tens of thousands of clones, around nine tenths seen once. This entry is derived from a study of OX40 agonist ivuxolimab in advanced cancers. Study conclusions and caveats: There was clonal expansion of CD4+ and CD8+ blood T cells by week 6 at 0.1 to 3.0 mg/kg.

The CDR3 runs 12 residues. CDR1 is MNHEY, CDR2 SVGAGI, per germline. V shed 8 bases and J 5 bases; nucleotides not matched to a gene: 4. The sequence was collected from an adult with an advanced solid tumor such as melanoma, head and neck, liver or kidney cancer. Source: CD4+ or CD8+ T cells sorted from blood, taken in a trial of the OX40 agonist ivuxolimab. The chain recombines TRBV6-5 with TRBJ2-5, with 8 positions matching TRBD1. In DNA, the CDR3 is TGTGCCAGCCAGGGGGCTTGGGAGACCCAGTACTTC. Residues: CASQGAWETQYF.